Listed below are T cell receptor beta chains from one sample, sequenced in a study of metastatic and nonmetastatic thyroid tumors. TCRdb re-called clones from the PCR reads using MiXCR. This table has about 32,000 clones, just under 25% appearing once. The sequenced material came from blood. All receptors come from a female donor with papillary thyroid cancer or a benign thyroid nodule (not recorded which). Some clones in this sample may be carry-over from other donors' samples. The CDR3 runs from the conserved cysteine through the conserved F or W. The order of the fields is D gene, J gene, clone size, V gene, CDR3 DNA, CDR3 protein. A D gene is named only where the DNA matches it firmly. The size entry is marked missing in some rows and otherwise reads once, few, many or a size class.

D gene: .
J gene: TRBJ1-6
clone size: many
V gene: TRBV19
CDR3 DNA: TGTGCCAGTAGTATAGCGGGGGAGAGCTCCTATAATTCACCCCTCCACTTT
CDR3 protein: CASSIAGESSYNSPLHF

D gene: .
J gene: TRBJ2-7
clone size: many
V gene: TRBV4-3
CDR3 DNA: TGCGCCAGCAGCAAACTCCCGGGGGAGACCACCTACGAGCAGTACTTC
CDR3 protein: CASSKLPGETTYEQYF

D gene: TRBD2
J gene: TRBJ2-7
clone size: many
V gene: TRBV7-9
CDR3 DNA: TGTGCCAGCAGCAGACTAGCGGGAGGTTACGAGCAGTACTTC
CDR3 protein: CASSRLAGGYEQYF

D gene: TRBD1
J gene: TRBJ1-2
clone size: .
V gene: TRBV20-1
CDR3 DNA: TGCAGTGCTCGCAGGGGGCATTTGTGTGTCTACACCTTC
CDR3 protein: CSARRGHLCVYTF

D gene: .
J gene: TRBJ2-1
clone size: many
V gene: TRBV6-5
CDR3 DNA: TGTGCCAGCAGTCCCCTTTTGGTAGACCCAACCTACAATGAGCAGTTCTTC
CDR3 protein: CASSPLLVDPTYNEQFF

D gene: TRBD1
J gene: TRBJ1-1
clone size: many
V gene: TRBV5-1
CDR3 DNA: TGCGCCAGCAGGCTGAATACAGGGGAGACTGAAGCTTTCTTT
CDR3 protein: CASRLNTGETEAFF

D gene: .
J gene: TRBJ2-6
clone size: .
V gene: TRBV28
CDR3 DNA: TGTGCCAGCGGTTCTTCAGGCTCTGGGGCAAACGTCCTGACTTTC
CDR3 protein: CASGSSGSGANVLTF

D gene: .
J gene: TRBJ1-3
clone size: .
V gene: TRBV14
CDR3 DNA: TGTGCCAGCAGCCACTCAGGGGCGAGAAACACCATATATTTT
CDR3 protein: CASSHSGARNTIYF

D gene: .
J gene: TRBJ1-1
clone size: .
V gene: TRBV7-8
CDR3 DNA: TGTGCCAGCAGCTCTTCACCAGCGGACACTGAAGCTATCTTT
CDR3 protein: CASSSSPADTEAIF

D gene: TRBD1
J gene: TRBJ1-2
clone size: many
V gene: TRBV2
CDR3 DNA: TGTGCCAGCAGTGTCGAGACAGGGAACTATGGCTACACCTTC
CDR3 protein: CASSVETGNYGYTF

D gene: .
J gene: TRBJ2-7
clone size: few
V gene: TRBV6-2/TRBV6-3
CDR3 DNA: TGTGCCAGCACCCAAAGTTGGCCGACACAGGTCTACGAGCAGTACTTC
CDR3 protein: CASTQSWPTQVYEQYF

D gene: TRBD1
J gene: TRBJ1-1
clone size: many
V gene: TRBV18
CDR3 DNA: TGTGCCAGCTCAACGGGACAGAAGACTGAAGCTTTCTTT
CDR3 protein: CASSTGQKTEAFF

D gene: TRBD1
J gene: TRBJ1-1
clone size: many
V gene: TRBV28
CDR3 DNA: TGTGCCAGCAGTGCCTCCAGGGGGAGTTGGACTGAAGCTTTCTTT
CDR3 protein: CASSASRGSWTEAFF

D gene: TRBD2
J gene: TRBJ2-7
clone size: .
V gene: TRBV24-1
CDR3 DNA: TGTGCCACCAGGGAAAGCGGGAACTACGAGCAGTACTTC
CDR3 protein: CATRESGNYEQYF

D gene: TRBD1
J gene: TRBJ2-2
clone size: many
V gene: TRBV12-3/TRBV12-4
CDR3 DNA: TGTGCCAGCAGTCCGGCAGGGGGATACGGGGAGCTGTTTTTT
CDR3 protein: CASSPAGGYGELFF

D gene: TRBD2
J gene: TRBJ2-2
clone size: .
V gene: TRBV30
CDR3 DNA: TGTGCCTGGAGTGGGGAGAGCGGGAGTAATACCGGGGAGCTGTTTTTT
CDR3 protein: CAWSGESGSNTGELFF

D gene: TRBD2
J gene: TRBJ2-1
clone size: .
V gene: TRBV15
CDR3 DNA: TGTGCCACCAGCAGAGATGTATGGCTAGCGGGAGTCGGCTCCTACAATGAGCAGTTCTTC
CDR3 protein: CATSRDVWLAGVGSYNEQFF

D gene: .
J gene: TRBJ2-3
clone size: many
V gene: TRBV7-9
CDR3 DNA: TGTGCCAGCAGCCCACCCGGTGAAGATACGCAGTATTTT
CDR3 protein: CASSPPGEDTQYF

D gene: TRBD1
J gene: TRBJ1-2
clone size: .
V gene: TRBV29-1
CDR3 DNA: TGCAGCGTTTCATATACCGGGACAGCGGGGTTGGGCTACACCTTC
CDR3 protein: CSVSYTGTAGLGYTF

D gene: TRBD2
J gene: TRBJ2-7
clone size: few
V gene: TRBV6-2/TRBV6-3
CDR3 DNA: TGTGCCAGTGAGACCAGGGGCTCCGGGACTAGCGGGAGCTACGAGCAGTACTTC
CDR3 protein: CASETRGSGTSGSYEQYF

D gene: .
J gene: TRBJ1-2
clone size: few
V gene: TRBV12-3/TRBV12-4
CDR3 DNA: TGTGCCAGCAGTTTCGGAGACCGAGTCTATGGCTACACCTTC
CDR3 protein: CASSFGDRVYGYTF

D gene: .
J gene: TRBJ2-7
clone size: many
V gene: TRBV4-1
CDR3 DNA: TGCGCCAGCAGCCAAGATTTGGGGTATCGCGAGCAGTACTTC
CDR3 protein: CASSQDLGYREQYF

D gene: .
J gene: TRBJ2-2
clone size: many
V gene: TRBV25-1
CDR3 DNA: TGTGCCAGCAGTGCCTACACTCCACCGACAGGGAACACCGGGGAGCTGTTTTTT
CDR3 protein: CASSAYTPPTGNTGELFF

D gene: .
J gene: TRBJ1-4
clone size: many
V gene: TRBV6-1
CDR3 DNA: TGTGCCACGAAATCAAGCGGAGTACTAGATGAAAAACTGTTTTTT
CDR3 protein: CATKSSGVLDEKLFF

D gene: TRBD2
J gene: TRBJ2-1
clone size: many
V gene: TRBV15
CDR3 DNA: TGTGCCACCAGCAGAGATGTAAGGCTAGCGGGAGTCGGATCCTACAATGAGCAGTTCTTC
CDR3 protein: CATSRDVRLAGVGSYNEQFF

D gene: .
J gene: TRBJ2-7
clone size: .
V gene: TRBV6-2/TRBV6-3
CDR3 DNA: TGTGCCAGCAGCTTAATTAGCGTCGAGCAGTACTTC
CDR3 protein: CASSLISVEQYF

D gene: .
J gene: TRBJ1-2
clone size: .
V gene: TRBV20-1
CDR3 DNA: TGCAGTGCCGCCCCAGCGCGGGTACTAAAACCATATGGCTACACCTTC
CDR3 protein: CSAAPARVLKPYGYTF

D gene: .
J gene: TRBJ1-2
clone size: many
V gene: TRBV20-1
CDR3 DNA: TGCAGTGCTATGGGGGCAGCAACTAACTATGGCTACACCTTC
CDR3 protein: CSAMGAATNYGYTF

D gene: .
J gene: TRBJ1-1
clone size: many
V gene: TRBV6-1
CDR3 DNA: TGTGCCAGCAGTGAACAGGGTTTTAGAAACACTGAAGCTTTCTTT
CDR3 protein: CASSEQGFRNTEAFF

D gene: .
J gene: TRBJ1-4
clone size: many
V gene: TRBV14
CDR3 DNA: TGTGCCAGCAGCCAAGATCTAGGGGCTAATGAAAAACTGTTTTTT
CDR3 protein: CASSQDLGANEKLFF

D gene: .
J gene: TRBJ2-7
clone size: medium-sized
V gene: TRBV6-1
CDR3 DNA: TGTGCCAGCAGTGATACGGGGAGAGGCCGGGAGCAGTACTTC
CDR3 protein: CASSDTGRGREQYF

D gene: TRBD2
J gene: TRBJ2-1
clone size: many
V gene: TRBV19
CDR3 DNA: TGTGCCAGTAGTAGCCGAACCGGGACTAGGGGCGATGAGCAGTTCTTC
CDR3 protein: CASSSRTGTRGDEQFF